The clone carrying this T cell receptor beta chain was seen a handful of times. This specimen comes from a study of cytomegalovirus exposure and HLA in healthy donors. The PCR was carried out with 60 Vbeta primers and 13 Jbeta primers. The method was immunoSEQ multiplex PCR; TCRdb's version includes in-frame clones alone and lacks a portion of them. The sample carries under 200,000 clones, 65% to 85% recorded once. CDR1 is SGHRS and CDR2 is YFSETQ in the germline V gene. The CDR3 totals 16 residues. The V gene end was trimmed by 4 bases and the J gene end by 0 bases; junction bases not matched to a gene: 5.

The gene calls are TRBV5-1 and TRBJ1-3; 9 bases match TRBD1. The sequenced sample consisted of PBMCs. The TCR sequence derives from a woman in her 40s in good health and CMV-seropositive. CDR3 nucleotide sequence: TGCGCCAGCAGCCAACAGGGGGCAAGCTCTGGAAACACCATATATTTT. Residues: CASSQQGASSGNTIYF.